The 15 T cell receptor beta chains below were found in one sample sequenced in a study of blood T cell repertoires in COVID-19. Sequenced by immunoSEQ multiplex PCR; TCRdb stores in-frame clones only, minus some. The table shows under 300,000 clones, with roughly 88% occurring only once. Sequencing was performed on PBMCs or T cells enriched from blood (not recorded which). Receptors were obtained from a woman aged 30 to 39 who had recovered from COVID-19.

V gene TRBV9 combines with J gene TRBJ1-2; possibly TRBD1 for D (6 bases). V lost 3 bases to trimming and J lost 4 bases, with 13 bases between them. Germline V gives CDR1 SGDLS, CDR2 YYNGEE. The CDR3 loop spans 14 amino acids. The DNA of the CDR3 is TGTGCCAGCAGCGCCGGACAGCTTCGCTATGGCTACACCTTC. As protein: CASSAGQLRYGYTF.

The chain links TRBV5-6 to TRBJ2-2; unclear D gene. Trimming removed 4 bases at V and 3 bases at J, with 7 bases between. Looked up from germline, CDR1 is SGHDT and CDR2 is YYEEEE. The CDR3 is 13 amino acids. The DNA of the CDR3 is TGTGCCAGCAGCCGCGTGGACACCGGGGAGCTGTTTTTT. This gives the protein CASSRVDTGELFF.

The rearrangement joins TRBV9 to TRBJ2-5; 7 nucleotides match TRBD2. The CDR3 loop spans 17 amino acids. Germline V CDR1 and CDR2: SGDLS, YYNGEE. The ends lost 5 bases at V and 5 bases at J; junction bases unmatched: 18. The CDR3, as DNA: TGTGCCAGCAGAGACCTGGGGAGGGAGGGCCTAATTGAGACCCAGTACTTC. Its translation is CASRDLGREGLIETQYF.

The rearrangement links TRBV13 to TRBJ1-4; D gene uncertain. The V gene lost 3 bases and the J gene lost 4 bases, with 9 bases spanning the gap. Germline CDR1 and CDR2: PRHDT and FYEKMQ (reference sequence). This CDR3 comprises 14 residues. CDR3 amino acids: CASSFGKINEKLFF. CDR3 coding DNA: TGTGCCAGCAGCTTTGGCAAGATTAATGAAAAACTGTTTTTT. Full variable domain (remainder filled in from reference TRBV13 and TRBJ1-4): AAGVIQSPRHLIKEKRETATLKCYPIPRHDTVYWYQQGPGQDPQFLISFYEKMQSDKGSIPDRFSAQQFSDYHSELNMSSLELGDSALYFCASSFGKINEKLFFGSGTQLSVL.

The chain links TRBV7-2 to TRBJ1-5, with a possible D match to TRBD1 (6 bases). Germline loops: CDR1 SGHTA, CDR2 FQGNSA. The V end lost 4 bases, the J end lost 7 bases, and 17 bases lay between the germline ends. This CDR3 has 15 amino acids. The CDR3 nucleotides are TGTGCCAGCAGCTCAGTCAGGGGCTTTGGGCAGCCCCAGCATTTT. It codes for CASSSVRGFGQPQHF.

The V call is TRBV9, the J call TRBJ2-3; 11 positions match TRBD2. CDR3 size: 17 residues. Germline-derived CDR1 and CDR2 are SGDLS and YYNGEE. Germline trimming cut 3 bases from V and 3 bases from J; bases unmatched to any gene: 9. DNA of the CDR3: TGTGCCAGCAGCGCCCCCTTAGCGGGAGGGCCGACAGATACGCAGTATTTT. Its protein product is CASSAPLAGGPTDTQYF.

V and J are TRBV6-5 and TRBJ2-1; D is perhaps TRBD2 (6 bases). The CDR3 length is 12 residues. Germline V gives CDR1 MNHEY, CDR2 SVGAGI. Trimming left V 8 bases short and J 13 bases short, with 18 bases between. CDR3 sequence (DNA): TGTGCCAGCGGAGGACTAACCCCCGTACAGTTCTTC. Residues: CASGGLTPVQFF.

The chain has TRBV11-2 and TRBJ2-3; 13 nucleotides line up with TRBD2. The CDR3 length is 19 residues. The germline V gene has CDR1 SGHAT and CDR2 FQNNGV. J was trimmed by 0 bases and V by 3 bases; bases with no gene match: 9. The CDR3 coding sequence is TGTGCCAGCAGCTTCCTAGGACTAGCGGGGGTCACTAGCACAGATACGCAGTATTTT. It codes for CASSFLGLAGVTSTDTQYF.

Turning to this clone: At one of its ends the junction is not consistent with the germline gene, which may arise from a read error. J is TRBJ2-7 and V is TRBV4-2, with D possibly matching TRBD2 (5 bases). Germline loops: CDR1 LGHNA, CDR2 YNFKEQ. CDR3 size: 16 residues. As DNA, the CDR3 is TGTGCCAGCAGCCAAGTTTATGGGAGAGCACTACGGTTCCACCTCTTC. It encodes CASSQVYGRALRFHLF.

This chain links TRBV11-2 with TRBJ2-3, with unresolved D. V lost 0 bases and J 0 bases, leaving 13 bases between the germline ends. Germline V CDR1 and CDR2: SGHAT, FQNNGV. The CDR3 has 17 amino acids. The CDR3 DNA is TGTGCCAGCAGCTTAGAAATTTATTGGGCTAGCACAGATACGCAGTATTTT. It is translated as CASSLEIYWASTDTQYF.

In this sample, this clone turned up once. The J gene is TRBJ2-7, the V gene TRBV6-5; 8 nucleotides match TRBD1. The germline V gene has CDR1 MNHEY and CDR2 SVGAGI. Unmatched junction bases numbered 1, after V lost 6 bases and J lost 3 bases. CDR3 length equals 12 residues. The CDR3 spells CASRTGGYEQYF. CDR3 DNA: TGTGCCAGCAGAACAGGGGGCTACGAGCAGTACTTC.

The chain recombines TRBV29-1 with TRBJ2-1; D call uncertain. V was cut by 7 bases and J by 7 bases, with 20 bases left in between. This CDR3 spans 14 amino acids. Germline V lookup: CDR1 SQVTM, CDR2 ANQGSEA. This chain's CDR3 is CSAFGSPRQNEQFF. The CDR3 bases are TGCAGCGCCTTCGGGTCCCCTAGGCAGAATGAGCAGTTCTTC.

V is TRBV7-6 and J is TRBJ1-5; possibly TRBD1 for D (5 bases). In germline, CDR1 is SGHVS, CDR2 FNYEAQ. V was clipped by 3 bases and J by 7 bases, with 10 bases between them. This CDR3 is 13 amino acids long. The CDR3, as DNA: TGTGCCAGCAGCTTCAGGGCAGACCAGCCCCAGCATTTT. Protein: CASSFRADQPQHF. The whole variable domain, filled in from reference TRBV7-6 and TRBJ1-5, reads GAGVSQSPRYKVTKRGQDVALRCDPISGHVSLYWYRQALGQGPEFLTYFNYEAQQDKSGLPNDRFSAERPEGSISTLTIQRTEQRDSAMYRCASSFRADQPQHFGDGTRLSIL.

The CDR3 loop is CAWSVGPGYEQYF. The CDR3 DNA follows: TGTGCCTGGAGTGTAGGCCCGGGGTACGAGCAGTACTTC. V and J are TRBV30 and TRBJ2-7; a possible D gene is TRBD2 (5 bases). The V gene lost 0 bases and the J gene lost 4 bases, with 10 bases spanning the gap. Germline V gene data show CDR1 as GTSNPN and CDR2 as SVGIG (reference sequence). The CDR3 has 13 residues.

The chain joins TRBV5-1 to TRBJ2-3, with 7 bases lining up with TRBD2. The V gene end was trimmed by 3 bases and the J gene end by 1 base; junction bases not matched to a gene: 2. The CDR3 consists of 14 residues. The germline V gene has CDR1 SGHRS and CDR2 YFSETQ. As DNA, the CDR3 is TGCGCCAGCAGCTCACGGGAGGGCACAGATACGCAGTATTTT. Its protein product is CASSSREGTDTQYF.